Each of the 22 T cell receptor beta chains below was sequenced from the same sample in a study of cytomegalovirus exposure and HLA in healthy donors. The primer mix had 60 Vbeta and 13 Jbeta primers. Assay used: immunoSEQ multiplex PCR; TCRdb lists only in-frame clones, some missing. The data show 100,000 to 150,000 clones, with approximately 75% seen just once and around 6.4% held by the top ten. Sample: PBMCs. Receptor source: a woman aged 40-49 years in good health and CMV-seropositive.

Here the CDR3 DNA reads TGTGCCAGCAGTTTGTGGCAGACAGATACGCAGTATTTT. Translated, it gives CASSLWQTDTQYF. The V and J genes are TRBV27 and TRBJ2-3, with unresolved D. The V end was cut by 3 bases, the J end by 3 bases, with 7 bases between. The CDR3 is 13 residues long. The V gene's germline CDR1 is MNHEY and CDR2 SMNVEV (reference sequence).

The rearrangement links TRBV6-6 to TRBJ1-1; D unclear. Germline V gene lookup returns CDR1 MNHNY and CDR2 SVGAGI (reference sequence). The CDR3 runs to 15 residues. V was shortened by 4 bases and J by 1 base, with 13 bases between the two germline ends. The CDR3 sequence: CASSFPSGKNTEAFF. CDR3 coding DNA: TGTGCCAGCAGTTTCCCCTCCGGGAAGAACACTGAAGCTTTCTTT.

V and J are TRBV5-1 and TRBJ1-4; TRBD1 is a possible D gene (5 bases). V was cut by 0 bases and J by 4 bases, with 10 bases left in between. The CDR3 runs 15 residues. CDR1 and CDR2 from the germline V gene are SGHRS and YFSETQ. The CDR3: CASSLAGDLNEKLFF. The CDR3 region has the DNA TGCGCCAGCAGCTTGGCGGGGGATCTTAATGAAAAACTGTTTTTT.

The rearrangement uses TRBV9 and TRBJ2-5; 9 positions match TRBD2. The V gene end was trimmed by 7 bases and the J gene end by 3 bases; junction bases not matched to a gene: 10. There are 15 residues in the CDR3. Germline V gives CDR1 SGDLS, CDR2 YYNGEE. The CDR3 is CASRRGGGMEETQYF. In DNA form, the CDR3 reads TGTGCCAGCCGGCGGGGGGGCGGGATGGAAGAGACCCAGTACTTC.

The V gene is TRBV5-1, the J gene TRBJ2-3; 8 nucleotides align to TRBD1. V shed 3 bases and J 8 bases; nucleotides not matched to a gene: 8. The CDR3 loop spans 14 amino acids. The V gene's germline CDR1 is SGHRS and CDR2 YFSETQ. DNA for the CDR3: TGCGCCAGCAGCTGGACGACAGGGGTGGGTACGCAGTATTTT. Protein sequence: CASSWTTGVGTQYF.

This clone was found a few times. Other nucleotide sequences in the sample specify the same CDR3. The chain is built from TRBV27 and TRBJ2-7; 10 bases line up with TRBD1. The CDR3 consists of 12 residues. Germline CDR1 MNHEY, CDR2 SMNVEV (reference sequence). V was clipped by 8 bases and J by 3 bases; unmatched bases: 1. CDR3 DNA sequence: TGTGCCAGCCGGGACAGGGGCTACGAGCAGTACTTC. Amino acid sequence: CASRDRGYEQYF.

The V and J genes are TRBV6-5 and TRBJ2-7; 8 bases align to TRBD2. Germline V lookup: CDR1 MNHEY, CDR2 SVGAGI. Trimming took 5 bases from V and 5 from J; bases not matched to a gene: 8. CDR3 length: 14 amino acids. The chain's CDR3 is CASSTGTRYDEQYF. DNA for the CDR3: TGTGCCAGCAGTACGGGGACTAGATACGACGAGCAGTACTTC.

The CDR3 sequence is CASSFEGGGQGYGYTF. The CDR3 DNA reads as TGTGCCAGCAGCTTTGAAGGTGGGGGACAGGGCTATGGCTACACCTTC. V and J are TRBV5-4 and TRBJ1-2; 9 nucleotides agree with TRBD1. This CDR3 spans 16 amino acids. V lost 2 bases, J lost 4 bases, and 9 bases stayed unmatched. The germline V gene has CDR1 SGHNT and CDR2 YYREEE (reference sequence). Supplemented by reference TRBV5-4 and TRBJ1-2, the full variable domain reads ETGVTQSPTHLIKTRGQQVTLRCSSQSGHNTVSWYQQALGQGPQFIFQYYREEENGRGNFPPRFSGLQFPNYSSELNVNALELDDSALYLCASSFEGGGQGYGYTFGSGTRLTVV.

Here the CDR3 DNA reads TGTGCCAGCAATGGGGGGTGGAACACTGAAGCTTTCTTT. Translation: CASNGGWNTEAFF. The rearrangement joins TRBV27 to TRBJ1-1, with a possible D match to TRBD1 (5 bases). Germline V CDR1 and CDR2: MNHEY, SMNVEV (reference sequence). V was cut by 7 bases and J by 1 base, with 10 bases left in between. The CDR3 sequence is 13 residues long.

The J gene is TRBJ2-1, the V gene TRBV19; 7 bases map to TRBD2. J was trimmed by 2 bases and V by 9 bases; bases with no gene match: 10. CDR1 is LNHDA, CDR2 SQIVND, per germline (reference sequence). This CDR3 spans 15 amino acids. CDR3 sequence (DNA): TGTGCCAGCTTCCCCTCCGGGGGGACCTACAATGAGCAGTTCTTC. It is translated as CASFPSGGTYNEQFF.

The chain is built from TRBV30 and TRBJ2-7; tentatively, D is TRBD1 (5 bases). Germline values: CDR1 GTSNPN, CDR2 SVGIG (reference sequence). V shed 5 bases and J shed 6 bases, with 14 bases lying between them. This CDR3 contains 12 residues. The CDR3 here is CAWEHQGCEQYF. The CDR3 DNA reads TGTGCCTGGGAACATCAGGGATGCGAGCAGTACTTC.

The chain carries TRBV6-1 and TRBJ1-3; no reliable D call. The length of the CDR3 is 14 residues. Germline V gene sequence: CDR1 MNHNS, CDR2 SASEGT. With 2 bases removed from V and 0 bases from J, the gap between germline ends came to 5 bases. CDR3 sequence reads: CASSEQFSGNTIYF. The CDR3 DNA reads as TGTGCCAGCAGTGAACAGTTCTCTGGAAACACCATATATTTT.

This clone is a singleton in its sample. CDR3: CASRATGQGVSYEQYF. CDR3 coding DNA: TGCGCCAGCAGAGCAACGGGACAGGGGGTCTCCTACGAGCAGTACTTC. The V gene is TRBV5-1, the J gene TRBJ2-7; 11 nucleotides match TRBD1. Germline lookup yields CDR1 SGHRS and CDR2 YFSETQ. This CDR3 spans 16 amino acids. Trimming removed 5 bases from V and 0 bases from J; junction bases left unmatched: 7.

The chain links TRBV25-1 to TRBJ2-7; no clear D gene. CDR1 and CDR2 (germline): MGHDK, SYGVNS. There are 14 residues in the CDR3. Deletions cut 5 bases from V and 0 bases from J, with 11 bases between. The CDR3 reads CASSIEPLSYEQYF. For the CDR3, the DNA is TGTGCCAGCAGTATAGAACCTCTCTCCTACGAGCAGTACTTC.

The genes are TRBV13 and TRBJ1-1; TRBD1 is a possible D gene (5 bases). The CDR3 length is 13 residues. V lost 0 bases and J lost 4, with 6 bases in between. The germline V gene has CDR1 PRHDT and CDR2 FYEKMQ (reference sequence). The CDR3 nucleotides read TGTGCCAGCAGCTTAGGGGGGGGCACTGAAGCTTTCTTT. Translation gives CASSLGGGTEAFF.

The V and J genes are TRBV7-9 and TRBJ1-1; 8 positions agree with TRBD1. Per the germline V gene, CDR1 is SEHNR and CDR2 is FQNEAQ (reference sequence). The CDR3 contains 17 residues. The V and J ends lost 7 bases and 0 bases, in that order; junction bases with no gene match: 13. CDR3 in amino acids: CASTPGTGTKLNTEAFF. CDR3 sequence (DNA): TGTGCCAGCACGCCCGGGACAGGTACAAAGCTGAACACTGAAGCTTTCTTT.

This clone was detected once. V and J are TRBV27 and TRBJ2-2; 12 nucleotides line up with TRBD1. Germline loops: CDR1 MNHEY, CDR2 SMNVEV (reference sequence). V lost 1 base, J lost 6 bases, and 6 bases stayed unmatched. The CDR3 is 17 amino acids. CDR3 sequence: CASSLFYGTGGAGELFF. The CDR3 coding sequence is TGTGCCAGCAGTTTATTTTACGGGACAGGGGGCGCCGGGGAGCTGTTTTTT.

The J gene is TRBJ2-7, the V gene TRBV5-6; 9 bases line up with TRBD1. CDR1 SGHDT and CDR2 YYEEEE come from the germline V gene. The CDR3 is 14 amino acids. Germline trimming cut 0 bases from V and 6 bases from J; bases unmatched to any gene: 4. The CDR3 DNA is TGTGCCAGCAGCTTGGTACAGGGGGCGGGCGAGCAGTACTTC. It specifies CASSLVQGAGEQYF.

The genes are TRBV2 and TRBJ1-1, with TRBD1 matching 7 bases. V shed 1 base, J shed 1 base, and the junction held 0 bases outside the gene matches. The CDR3 is 14 amino acids. The germline gives CDR1 SNHLY, CDR2 FYNNEI. The DNA for the CDR3 is TGTGCCAGCAGTGAAGGACAGGGGAACACTGAAGCTTTCTTT. This translates into CASSEGQGNTEAFF.

The chain recombines TRBV12-2 with TRBJ1-1; TRBD1 reflects the table's D call only, with no check against the DNA. TRBV12-2 is recorded as a pseudogene. This CDR3 is built from 17 residues. CDR3 coding DNA: TGTGCAAGTCGCTTGAATCCGACAGAACCCATGAACACTGAAGCTTTCTTT. Encoded protein: CASRLNPTEPMNTEAFF.

This clone was detected a few times. J is TRBJ1-5 and V is TRBV11-2, with a tentative D call TRBD1 (6 bases). Between the trimmed V and J ends, which lost 4 bases and 0 bases, there was a span of 16 bases. CDR1 and CDR2 (germline): SGHAT, FQNNGV. CDR3 length: 17 residues. The CDR3 nucleotides are TGTGCCAGCAGCTCTAGTCACGGGGGGGCTAGCAATCAGCCCCAGCATTTT. Amino acids: CASSSSHGGASNQPQHF.

The rearrangement links TRBV27 to TRBJ2-5; TRBD1 matches at 8 bases. The J call may be incorrect, as the DNA end agrees better with TRBJ2-7. Germline values: CDR1 MNHEY, CDR2 SMNVEV (reference sequence). This CDR3 has 16 amino acids. CDR3 nucleotide sequence: TGTGCCAGCAGTCCTTCCTCGGGACAGGTCTCCTACGAGCAGTACTTC. Translation gives CASSPSSGQVSYEQYF.